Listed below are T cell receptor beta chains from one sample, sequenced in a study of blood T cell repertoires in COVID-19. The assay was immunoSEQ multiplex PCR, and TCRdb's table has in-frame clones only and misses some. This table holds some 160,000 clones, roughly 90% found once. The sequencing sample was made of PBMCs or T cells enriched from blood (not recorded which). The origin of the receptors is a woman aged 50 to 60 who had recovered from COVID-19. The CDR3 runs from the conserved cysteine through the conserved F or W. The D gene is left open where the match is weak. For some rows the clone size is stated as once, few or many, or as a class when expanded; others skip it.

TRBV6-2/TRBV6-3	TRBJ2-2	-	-	TGTGCCAGCAGTTCCGGACTGGTCGCGAACACCGGGGAGCTGTTTTTT	CASSSGLVANTGELFF
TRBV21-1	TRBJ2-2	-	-	TGTGCCAGCACACGGGACACCTCCACCGGGGAGCTGTTTTTT	CASTRDTSTGELFF
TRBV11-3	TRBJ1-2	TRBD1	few	TGTGCCACCCGGGACAGGGAGGGCTATGGCTACACCTTC	CATRDREGYGYTF
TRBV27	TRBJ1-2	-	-	TGTGCCAGCAGTTTAGCGGGGGAAAACTATGGCTACACCTTC	CASSLAGENYGYTF
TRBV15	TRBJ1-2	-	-	TGTGCCACCAGCATCGGACATAGCTATGGCTACACCTTC	CATSIGHSYGYTF
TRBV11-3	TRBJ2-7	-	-	TGTGCCAGCAGCTTCACCGGGACACTCGCTTCCTACGAGCAGTACTTC	CASSFTGTLASYEQYF
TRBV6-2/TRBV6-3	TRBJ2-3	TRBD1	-	TGTGCCAGCAGTCACCGGACAGGGGTCCGCACAGATACGCAGTATTTT	CASSHRTGVRTDTQYF
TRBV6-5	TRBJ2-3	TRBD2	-	TGTGCCAGCAGTTACCGTACTAGCGGTTATACAGATACGCAGTATTTT	CASSYRTSGYTDTQYF
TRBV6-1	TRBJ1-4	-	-	TGTGCCAGCAGTGAAAGAGGGGGAAGGGAAAAACTGTTTTTT	CASSERGGREKLFF
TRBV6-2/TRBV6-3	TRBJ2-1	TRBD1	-	TGTGCCAGCAGCCAACAGGGGTTACCCTACAATGAGCAGTTCTTC	CASSQQGLPYNEQFF
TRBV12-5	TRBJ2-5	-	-	TGTGCTAGTGGTTCCGGAGAGACCCAGTACTTC	CASGSGETQYF
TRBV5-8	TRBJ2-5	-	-	TGTGCCAGCAGCTTGAAGAGTGGAGGAGAGACCCAGTACTTC	CASSLKSGGETQYF
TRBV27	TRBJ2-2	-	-	TGTGCCAGCAGGGACAGCGGGACAGGGGAGCTGTTTTTT	CASRDSGTGELFF
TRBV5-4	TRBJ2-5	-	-	TGTGCCAGCAGATCGAATGGACTGGAAAGACAAGAGACCCAGTACTTC	CASRSNGLERQETQYF
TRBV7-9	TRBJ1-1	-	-	TGTGCCAGCACGAGTCCGGGGGGCCCTGAAGCTTTCTTT	CASTSPGGPEAFF
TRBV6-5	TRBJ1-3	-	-	TGTGCCAGCAACCCTTCAGGGGCGTTGGGAAACACCATATATTTT	CASNPSGALGNTIYF
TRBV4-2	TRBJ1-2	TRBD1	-	TGTGCCAGCAGCCAACCTCAGGGGGAAGTGGATGGTGGCTACACCTTC	CASSQPQGEVDGGYTF
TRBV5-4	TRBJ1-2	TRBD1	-	TGTGCCAGCAGCTCCGGACAGGGAGGGGGCTACACCTTC	CASSSGQGGGYTF
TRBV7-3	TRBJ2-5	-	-	TGTGCCAGCAGCTTCGGAGCGGGCGAAGAGACCCAGTACTTC	CASSFGAGEETQYF
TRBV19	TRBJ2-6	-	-	TGTGCCAGTAGTCCCCCGGGGTCTGGGGCCAACGTCCTGACTTTC	CASSPPGSGANVLTF
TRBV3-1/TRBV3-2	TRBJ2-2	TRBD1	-	TGTGCCAGCAGCCATCACGGACAGGGCAAAACCGGGGAGCTGTTTTTT	CASSHHGQGKTGELFF
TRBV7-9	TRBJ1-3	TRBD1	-	TGTGCCAGCAGTCCAGGGGGACAGGGGAGAAACACCATATATTTT	CASSPGGQGRNTIYF
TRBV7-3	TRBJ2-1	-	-	TGTGCCAGCAGCCCCGGGAGTGGCAATGAGCAGTTCTTC	CASSPGSGNEQFF
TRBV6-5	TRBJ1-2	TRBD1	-	TGTGCCAGCAGTTACGGCACAGGGGGAGGCGGCTACACCTTC	CASSYGTGGGGYTF
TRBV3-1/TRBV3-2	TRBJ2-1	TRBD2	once	TGTGCCAGCAGCCAAGCCCCAGGGCTAGCGGGGGGGCCTAGGAATGAGCAGTTCTTC	CASSQAPGLAGGPRNEQFF
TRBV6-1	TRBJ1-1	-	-	TGTGCCAGCAGTGAAGCGGAGATCACTGAAGCTTTCTTT	CASSEAEITEAFF
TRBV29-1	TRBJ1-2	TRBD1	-	TGCAGCGTTAGGACAGGGGGGAGCTATGGCTACACCTTC	CSVRTGGSYGYTF
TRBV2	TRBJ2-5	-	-	TGTGCCAGCAGGGGAGGTGTCGAGACCCAGTACTTC	CASRGGVETQYF
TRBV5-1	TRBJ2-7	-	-	TGCGCCAGCAGCTTGGGGTCCGCAACAGTCTCTGGGGGGGAGCAGTACTTC	CASSLGSATVSGGEQYF
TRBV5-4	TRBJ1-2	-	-	TGTGCCAGCAGCTTGGGGTTAGGCAGCGGTAACTATGGCTACACCTTC	CASSLGLGSGNYGYTF
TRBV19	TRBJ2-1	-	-	TGTGCCAGTAGAAAGAGGTGGCAGACCTACAATGAGCAGTTCTTC	CASRKRWQTYNEQFF
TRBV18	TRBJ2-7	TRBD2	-	TGTGCCAGCTCACCAGGGGGAGGGCACTACGAGCAGTACTTC	CASSPGGGHYEQYF
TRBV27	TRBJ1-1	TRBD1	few	TGTGCCAGCAGTTTATTTGGCGCAGGGGGCATGAACACTGAAGCTTTCTTT	CASSLFGAGGMNTEAFF
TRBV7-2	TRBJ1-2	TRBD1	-	TGTGCCAGCAGCTTAAGCAGGGGGCTGAAGTCTAACTATGGCTACACCTTC	CASSLSRGLKSNYGYTF
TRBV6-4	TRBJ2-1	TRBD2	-	TGTGCCAGCAGTGAGGATGCTAGCGGCTACAATGAGCAGTTCTTC	CASSEDASGYNEQFF
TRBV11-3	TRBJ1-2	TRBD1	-	TGTGCCAGCAGCTTAGAAGGACAGGGGGTTTATGGCTACACCTTC	CASSLEGQGVYGYTF
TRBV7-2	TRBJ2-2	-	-	TGTGCCAGCAGCTTAAGAGGATCTGGGGCCACCGGGGAGCTGTTTTTT	CASSLRGSGATGELFF
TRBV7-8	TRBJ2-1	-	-	TGTGCCAGCAGCTTAGCGGGGCGTCTGAGCTCCTACAATGAGCAGTTCTTC	CASSLAGRLSSYNEQFF
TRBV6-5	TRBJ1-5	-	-	TGTGCCAGCAGTTGGTCCAGGGAGGCTCAGCCCCAGCATTTT	CASSWSREAQPQHF
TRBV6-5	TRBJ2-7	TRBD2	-	TGTGCCAGCACCTCTAGCGGTGAACTCTCCTACGAGCAGTACTTC	CASTSSGELSYEQYF
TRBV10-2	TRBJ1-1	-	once	TGCGCCAGCAGTATCAGGGTTAGGGGTGAAGCTTTCTTT	CASSIRVRGEAFF
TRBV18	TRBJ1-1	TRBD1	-	TGTGCCAGCTCACAATGGACAGGGAGGACTGAAGCTTTCTTT	CASSQWTGRTEAFF
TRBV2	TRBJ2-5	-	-	TGTGCCAGCAGCACCGCTATCGGAGAGACCCAGTACTTC	CASSTAIGETQYF
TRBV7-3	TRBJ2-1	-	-	TGTGCCAGCAGCTTACAGGGATTAGGCTACAATGAGCAGTTCTTC	CASSLQGLGYNEQFF
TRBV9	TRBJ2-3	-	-	TGTGCCAGCAGCGTAGATCGGGGGGCCGACACAGATACGCAGTATTTT	CASSVDRGADTDTQYF
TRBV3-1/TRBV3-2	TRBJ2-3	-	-	TGTGCCAGCAGCCCCCGCTTCGTGGGGGGGCTGGCAGATACGCAGTATTTT	CASSPRFVGGLADTQYF
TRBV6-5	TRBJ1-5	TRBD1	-	TGTGCCAGCAAGAGGGACAGTAGCAATCAGCCCCAGCATTTT	CASKRDSSNQPQHF
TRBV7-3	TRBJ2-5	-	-	TGTGCCAGCAGTATAACAGCCCTGGGCATGGAGACCCAGTACTTC	CASSITALGMETQYF
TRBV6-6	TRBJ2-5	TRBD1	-	TGTGCCAGCATCCCTCCGCAGGGGGATTTCACAGGGACCCAGTACTTC	CASIPPQGDFTGTQYF
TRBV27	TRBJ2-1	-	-	TGTGCCAGCAGTTTATCACGAGTTAATGAGCAGTTCTTC	CASSLSRVNEQFF
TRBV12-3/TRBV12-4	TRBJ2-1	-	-	TGTGCCAGCAGTCCCGCGACACACAATGAGCAGTTCTTC	CASSPATHNEQFF
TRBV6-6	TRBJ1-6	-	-	TGTGCCAGCAGTCCCAGGGGCCTGAGCTCCTATAATTCACCCCTCCACTTT	CASSPRGLSSYNSPLHF